This T cell receptor beta chain originates from a study of blood T cell repertoires in COVID-19. As for the study in general: Acute and convalescent COVID-19 samples came from the United States, Italy and Spain. From T cells, B-cell-depleted T cells, or PBMCs came the material, which was cDNA or gDNA.

The CDR3 consists of 14 residues. Looked up from germline, CDR1 is SGHRS and CDR2 is YFSETQ. After removal of 4 bases from V and 4 bases from J, the junction contained 3 bases not matched to a gene. Original analysis: The authors estimated nucleated cell counts from reference gene primer amplification. Sequencing was performed with immunoSEQ multiplex PCR; in TCRdb, only in-frame clones are kept and a portion is missing. The D gene and trimming were derived from the DNA, and the V and J assignments and clone size from that table. The table has 150,000 to 200,000 clones, approximately 90% seen once. This TCR derives from a human donor in a cohort sampled during active COVID-19. The chain is built from TRBV5-1 and TRBJ2-5, with 11 nucleotides matching TRBD2. Source material: peripheral blood. CDR3 in DNA: TGCGCCAGCAGCGACCTAGCGGGGGGAGAGACCCAGTACTTC. Its protein is CASSDLAGGETQYF.